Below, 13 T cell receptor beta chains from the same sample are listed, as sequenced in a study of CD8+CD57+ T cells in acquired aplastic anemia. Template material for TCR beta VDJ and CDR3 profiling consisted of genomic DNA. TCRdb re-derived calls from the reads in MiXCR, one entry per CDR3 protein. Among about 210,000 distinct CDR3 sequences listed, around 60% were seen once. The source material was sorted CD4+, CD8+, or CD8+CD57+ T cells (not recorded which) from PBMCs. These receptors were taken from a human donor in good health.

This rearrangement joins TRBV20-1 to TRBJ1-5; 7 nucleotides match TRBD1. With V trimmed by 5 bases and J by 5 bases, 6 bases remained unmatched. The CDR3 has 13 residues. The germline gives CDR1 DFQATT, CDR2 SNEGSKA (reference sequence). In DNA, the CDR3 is TGCAGTGCTCGTAAGGGGGCAGATCAGCCCCAGCATTTT. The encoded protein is CSARKGADQPQHF.

DNA of the CDR3: TGTGCCAGCAGCCCCGGACTAGCGGGGGTCAATGAGCAGTTCTTC. Its translation is CASSPGLAGVNEQFF. The J gene is TRBJ2-1, the V gene TRBV7-9; TRBD2 matches at 13 bases. The CDR3 runs to 15 residues. V lost 5 bases to trimming and J lost 6 bases; unmatched junction nucleotides: 4. The germline CDR1 and CDR2 sequences are SEHNR and FQNEAQ (reference sequence). The full variable domain, rest sourced from reference TRBV7-9 and TRBJ2-1, is DTGVSQNPRHKITKRGQNVTFRCDPISEHNRLYWYRQTLGQGPEFLTYFQNEAQLEKSRLLSDRFSAERPKGSFSTLEIQRTEQGDSAMYLCASSPGLAGVNEQFFGPGTRLTVL.

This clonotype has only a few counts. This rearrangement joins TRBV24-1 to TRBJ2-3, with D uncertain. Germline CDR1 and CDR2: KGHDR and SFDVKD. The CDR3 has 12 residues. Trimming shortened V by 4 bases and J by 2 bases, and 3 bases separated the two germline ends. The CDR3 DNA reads TGTGCCACCAGTGAGGTCACAGATACGCAGTATTTT. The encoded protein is CATSEVTDTQYF.

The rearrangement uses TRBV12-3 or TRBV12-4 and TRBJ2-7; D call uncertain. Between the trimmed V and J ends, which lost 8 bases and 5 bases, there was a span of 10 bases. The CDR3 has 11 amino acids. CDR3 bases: TGTGCCAGCGGTGGGGTGCACGAGCAGTACTTC. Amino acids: CASGGVHEQYF.

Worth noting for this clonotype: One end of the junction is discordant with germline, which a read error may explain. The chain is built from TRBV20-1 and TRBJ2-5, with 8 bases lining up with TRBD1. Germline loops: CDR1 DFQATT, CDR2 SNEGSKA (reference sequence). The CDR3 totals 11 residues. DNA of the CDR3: TGCAGTGCTAGCCCTGGACAGGGCGCCGACTTC. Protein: CSASPGQGADF.

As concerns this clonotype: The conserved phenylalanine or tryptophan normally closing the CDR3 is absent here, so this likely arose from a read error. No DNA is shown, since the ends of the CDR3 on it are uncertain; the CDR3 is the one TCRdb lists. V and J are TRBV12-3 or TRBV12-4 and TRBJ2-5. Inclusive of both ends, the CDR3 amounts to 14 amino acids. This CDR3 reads CASSLANYGYTFGS.

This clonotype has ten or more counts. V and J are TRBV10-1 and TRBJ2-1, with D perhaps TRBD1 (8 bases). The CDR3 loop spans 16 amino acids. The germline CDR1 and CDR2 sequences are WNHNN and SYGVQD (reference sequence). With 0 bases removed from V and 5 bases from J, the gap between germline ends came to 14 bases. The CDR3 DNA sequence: TGCGCCAGCAGTGAGTCAGTACAGGGGGGGGACAATGAGCAGTTCTTC. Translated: CASSESVQGGDNEQFF.

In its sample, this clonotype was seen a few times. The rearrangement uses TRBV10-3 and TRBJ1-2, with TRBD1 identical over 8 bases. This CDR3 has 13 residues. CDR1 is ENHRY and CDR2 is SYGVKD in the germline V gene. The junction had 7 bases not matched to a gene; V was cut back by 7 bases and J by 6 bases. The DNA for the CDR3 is TGTGCCATCAAGGGCCAGGGGGCAGATGGCTACACCTTC. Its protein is CAIKGQGADGYTF.

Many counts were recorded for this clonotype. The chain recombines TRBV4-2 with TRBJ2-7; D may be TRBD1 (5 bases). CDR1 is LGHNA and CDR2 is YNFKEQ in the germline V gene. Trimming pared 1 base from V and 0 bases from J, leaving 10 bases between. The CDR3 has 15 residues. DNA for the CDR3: TGTGCCAGCAGCCAAGTATCAGGGTCCTCCTACGAGCAGTACTTC. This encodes CASSQVSGSSYEQYF.

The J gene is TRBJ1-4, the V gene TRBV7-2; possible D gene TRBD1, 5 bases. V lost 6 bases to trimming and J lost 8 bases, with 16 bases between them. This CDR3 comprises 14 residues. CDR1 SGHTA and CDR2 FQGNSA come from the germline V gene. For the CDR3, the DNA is TGTGCCAGCAGGGCAGGGAGTTTGGAGGAAAAACTGTTTTTT. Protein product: CASRAGSLEEKLFF.

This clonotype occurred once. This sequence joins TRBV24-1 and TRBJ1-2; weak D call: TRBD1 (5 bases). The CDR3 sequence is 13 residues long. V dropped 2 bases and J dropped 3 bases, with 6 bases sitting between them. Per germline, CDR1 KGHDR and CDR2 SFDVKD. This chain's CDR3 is CATSDSGYYGYTF. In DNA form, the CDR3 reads TGTGCCACCAGTGATTCAGGGTACTATGGCTACACCTTC.

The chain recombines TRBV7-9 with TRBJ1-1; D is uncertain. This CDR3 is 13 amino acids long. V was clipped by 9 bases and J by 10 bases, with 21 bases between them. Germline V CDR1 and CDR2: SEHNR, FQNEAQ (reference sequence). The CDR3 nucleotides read TGTGCCAGGAGCCTCGGCCAAGTCGCTGGAGCTTTCTTT. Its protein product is CARSLGQVAGAFF.

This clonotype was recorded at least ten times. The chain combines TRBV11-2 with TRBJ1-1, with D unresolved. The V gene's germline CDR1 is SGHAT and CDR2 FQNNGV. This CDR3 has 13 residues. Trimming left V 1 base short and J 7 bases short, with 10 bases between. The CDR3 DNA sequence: TGTGCCAGCAGCTTAGGCAGGCCTGATGAAGCTTTCTTT. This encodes CASSLGRPDEAFF.